This T cell receptor (beta chain) was captured in a study of OX40 agonist ivuxolimab in advanced cancers. Whole-study results and caveats: Determination of antigen specificity was not performed for the expanded peripheral T cells.

This clone is judged medium-sized (0.01 to 0.1%). Its matching antigen is unknown. The V gene's germline CDR1 is DFQATT and CDR2 SNEGSKA (reference sequence). This CDR3 has 11 amino acids. Deletions cut 6 bases from V and 3 bases from J, with 6 bases between. Here immunoSEQ multiplex PCR was the method, and the copy in TCRdb shows in-frame clones only, minus some. Of approximately 53,000 clones listed, just under 95% are singletons. This TCR came from an adult with an advanced solid tumor such as melanoma, head and neck, liver or kidney cancer. The source material was CD4+ or CD8+ T cells sorted from blood, sampled in a trial of the OX40 agonist ivuxolimab. The J gene is TRBJ2-1, the V gene TRBV20-1; D uncertain. As DNA, the CDR3 is TGCAGTGCCCTCAACTACAATGAGCAGTTCTTC. Its translation is CSALNYNEQFF.